The 30 T cell receptor beta chains in this list originate from one sample, sequenced in a study of CD8 T cells in Susac syndrome. Reverse transcription of about 0.45 to 1 ug RNA was carried out with random hexamers. TCRdb re-analysed the immunoSEQ multiplex PCR reads in MiXCR, keeping a single row per CDR3 protein. This table has some 200,000 distinct CDR3 sequences, around 96% appearing once. The sequencing sample was made of CD4+ T cells from PBMCs. The origin of the receptors is a human donor in good health.

The gene calls are TRBV29-1 and TRBJ1-2; 10 positions agree with TRBD1. There are 13 residues in the CDR3. V lost 7 bases and J lost 4; bases outside the gene matches: 6. The germline V gene encodes CDR1 SQVTM and CDR2 ANQGSEA. This chain's CDR3 is CSGYWTGGYGYTF. The CDR3 bases are TGCAGCGGATACTGGACAGGGGGCTATGGCTACACCTTC.

This chain connects TRBV18 to TRBJ2-7, with D perhaps matching TRBD1 or TRBD2 (5 bases each). The CDR3 has 15 amino acids. Germline V CDR1 and CDR2: KGHSH, LQKENI. V lost 3 bases to trimming and J lost 2 bases, with 14 bases between them. As DNA, the CDR3 is TGTGCCAGCTCACCGGGGCGGGCCCAAACCTACGAGCAGTACTTC. Translating it yields CASSPGRAQTYEQYF.

This CDR3 reads CATSVRRGEQFF. The CDR3 DNA is TGTGCCACCAGTGTCCGGAGGGGTGAGCAGTTCTTC. The chain combines TRBV24-1 with TRBJ2-1; D is possibly TRBD2 (6 bases). Germline CDR1 and CDR2: KGHDR and SFDVKD. V lost 5 bases, J lost 9 bases, and 10 bases lay in between. The CDR3 consists of 12 residues.

The chain is built from TRBV7-2 and TRBJ2-1, with 12 bases fitting TRBD2. Looked up from germline, CDR1 is SGHTA and CDR2 is FQGNSA. The CDR3 extends over 16 amino acids. The ends lost 5 bases at V and 6 bases at J; junction bases unmatched: 8. As DNA, the CDR3 is TGTGCCAGCAGCCCGTCGACTAGCGGGAGAGGCAATGAGCAGTTCTTC. The encoded protein is CASSPSTSGRGNEQFF.

In this sample, this clonotype turned up once. The chain recombines TRBV2 with TRBJ1-1; no reliable D call. This CDR3 is 12 amino acids long. Between the trimmed V and J ends, which lost 1 base and 10 bases, there was a span of 10 bases. The germline gives CDR1 SNHLY, CDR2 FYNNEI. CDR3 sequence (DNA): TGTGCCAGCAGTGAAGTAACGGGGTCAGCTTTCTTT. Amino acids: CASSEVTGSAFF.

The chain has TRBV30 and TRBJ1-2; no reliable D call. Germline V CDR1 and CDR2: GTSNPN, SVGIG (reference sequence). Deletions cut 2 bases from V and 4 bases from J, with 11 bases between. The CDR3 runs 13 residues. The CDR3 sequence: CAWSPPASYGYTF. CDR3 coding DNA: TGTGCCTGGAGTCCTCCAGCTTCCTATGGCTACACCTTC.

The chain has TRBV29-1 and TRBJ2-3; 10 bases are shared with TRBD1. Germline values: CDR1 SQVTM, CDR2 ANQGSEA. This CDR3 contains 15 residues. CDR3 sequence (DNA): TGCAGTCATCCGCTGGGGACAGGGGGCACAGATACGCAGTATTTT. This codes for CSHPLGTGGTDTQYF.

The gene calls are TRBV2 and TRBJ2-1; possibly TRBD2 for D (5 bases). The CDR3 length is 15 residues. CDR1 and CDR2 from the germline V gene are SNHLY and FYNNEI. V was clipped by 6 bases and J by 2 bases, with 14 bases between them. The CDR3 bases are TGTGCCAGCAGCCCCCCGAAGGGAGCCTACAATGAGCAGTTCTTC. It specifies CASSPPKGAYNEQFF.

This chain links TRBV2 with TRBJ2-3; 7 positions agree with TRBD2. J gave up 6 bases and V 8 bases, and 5 bases lay outside the gene matches. The CDR3 loop spans 12 amino acids. From germline, CDR1 is SNHLY and CDR2 FYNNEI. The CDR3 nucleotides read TGTGCCAGCGGAACTAGCGTTGATACGCAGTATTTT. Translation: CASGTSVDTQYF. The variable domain in full, with the rest retrieved from reference TRBV2 and TRBJ2-3, is EPEVTQTPSHQVTQMGQEVILRCVPISNHLYFYWYRQILGQKVEFLVSFYNNEISEKSEIFDDQFSVERPDGSNFTLKIRSTKLEDSAMYFCASGTSVDTQYFGPGTRLTVL.

The CDR3 loop reads CASSFVGGPGEQYF. The CDR3 region has the DNA TGTGCCAGCAGCTTTGTAGGAGGTCCTGGGGAGCAGTACTTC. The V gene is TRBV7-9, the J gene TRBJ2-7; weak D call: TRBD2 (5 bases). Germline-derived CDR1 and CDR2 are SEHNR and FQNEAQ (reference sequence). The CDR3 is 14 amino acids. V lost 3 bases, J lost 7 bases, and 16 bases lay in between.

The V and J genes are TRBV3-1 and TRBJ2-1, with 12 bases matching TRBD2. Germline V gene data show CDR1 as LGHDT and CDR2 as YNNKEL (reference sequence). CDR3 length: 18 residues. V dropped 2 bases and J dropped 8; count of bases not matched to a gene: 13. The CDR3 nucleotides are TGTGCCAGCAGCCAAAGGTGGCTAGCGGGAGGGCCAGTCGATGAGCAGTTCTTC. Its translation is CASSQRWLAGGPVDEQFF.

V gene TRBV2 combines with J gene TRBJ2-1; 8 bases map to TRBD2. The CDR3 spans 15 residues. Germline assignment: CDR1 SNHLY and CDR2 FYNNEI. J was trimmed by 6 bases and V by 7 bases; bases with no gene match: 11. The CDR3 coding sequence is TGTGCCAGCAACCGCCTCAGGGCGGGGGGCAATGAGCAGTTCTTC. It translates to CASNRLRAGGNEQFF.

The V and J genes are TRBV18 and TRBJ2-7; 7 positions agree with TRBD1. The germline V gene encodes CDR1 KGHSH and CDR2 LQKENI. There are 15 residues in the CDR3. V lost 4 bases, J lost 5 bases, and 11 bases stayed unmatched. In nucleotides, the CDR3 is TGTGCCAGCTCACAAGAAACAGGGGAGCGCCACGAGCAGTACTTC. Translating gives CASSQETGERHEQYF.

The sample holds one count of this clonotype. The chain links TRBV5-1 to TRBJ1-4; D is perhaps TRBD1 (5 bases). This CDR3 comprises 14 residues. V gave up 1 base and J gave up 8 bases, with 12 bases separating them. Germline CDR1 and CDR2: SGHRS and YFSETQ. In DNA, the CDR3 is TGCGCCAGCAGCTTGCTTCAGGGTGAGGAAAAACTGTTTTTT. Its translation is CASSLLQGEEKLFF.

The CDR3 DNA follows: TGCAGCGACCGGGACAGGGTCCGGGAGACCCAGTACTTC. As protein: CSDRDRVRETQYF. The rearrangement links TRBV29-1 to TRBJ2-5; TRBD1 agrees at 9 bases. The length of the CDR3 is 13 residues. Germline-derived CDR1 and CDR2 are SQVTM and ANQGSEA. J gave up 5 bases and V 7 bases, and 8 bases lay outside the gene matches.

The J gene is TRBJ2-3, the V gene TRBV20-1, with TRBD1 matching over 9 bases. The CDR3 contains 15 residues. With V trimmed by 6 bases and J by 3 bases, 10 bases remained unmatched. CDR1 and CDR2 (germline): DFQATT, SNEGSKA (reference sequence). CDR3 bases: TGCAGTGCCAGCGACAGGGGGGACGGGACAGATACGCAGTATTTT. Its translation: CSASDRGDGTDTQYF.

The chain joins TRBV4-3 to TRBJ2-2; TRBD2 agrees at 11 bases. With V trimmed by 5 bases and J by 1 base, 6 bases remained unmatched. CDR1 is LGHNA, CDR2 YSLEER, per germline. The CDR3 has 17 residues. As DNA, the CDR3 is TGCGCCAGCAGCACCCGAGGGACTAGCGGGAACACCGGGGAGCTGTTTTTT. Translating it yields CASSTRGTSGNTGELFF.

The V and J genes are TRBV20-1 and TRBJ2-7, with TRBD2 matching 7 bases. Germline assignment: CDR1 DFQATT and CDR2 SNEGSKA (reference sequence). V lost 2 bases to trimming and J lost 2 bases; unmatched junction nucleotides: 6. The CDR3 has 14 amino acids. The CDR3 DNA reads as TGCAGTGCTAGATCCGGGGGGTTCCCCTACGAGCAGTACTTC. Encoded protein: CSARSGGFPYEQYF.

In this sample, this clonotype turned up a few times. The chain joins TRBV29-1 to TRBJ1-2; a possible D gene is TRBD1 (5 bases). In germline, CDR1 is SQVTM, CDR2 ANQGSEA. The CDR3 length is 11 residues. As DNA, the CDR3 is TGCAGTGGGGCGGGGGACTATGGCTACACCTTC. Encoded protein: CSGAGDYGYTF. Supplemented by reference TRBV29-1 and TRBJ1-2, the full variable domain reads SAVISQKPSRDICQRGTSLTIQCQVDSQVTMMFWYRQQPGQSLTLIATANQGSEATYESGFVIDKFPISRPNLTFSTLTVSNMSPEDSSIYLCSGAGDYGYTFGSGTRLTVV.

J is TRBJ1-2 and V is TRBV12-3 or TRBV12-4, with D maybe TRBD1 (6 bases). The CDR3 covers 13 residues. Trimming stripped 5 bases from V and 8 bases from J, with 15 bases between. CDR3 nucleotide sequence: TGTGCCAGCAGTCTTTACAGGGTGCGGGGCTACACCTTC. Amino acids: CASSLYRVRGYTF.

This sequence joins TRBV7-8 and TRBJ2-3; D not resolved. CDR3 length: 15 residues. The V end was cut by 3 bases, the J end by 2 bases, with 12 bases between. Germline CDR1 reads SGHVS; CDR2 reads FQNEAQ. The CDR3 DNA sequence: TGTGCCAGCAGCTTCCTTAAGGGTCCCACAGATACGCAGTATTTT. Residues: CASSFLKGPTDTQYF. Full variable domain (remainder filled in from reference TRBV7-8 and TRBJ2-3): GAGVSQSPRYKVAKRGQDVALRCDPISGHVSLFWYQQALGQGPEFLTYFQNEAQLDKSGLPSDRFFAERPEGSVSTLKIQRTQQEDSAVYLCASSFLKGPTDTQYFGPGTRLTVL.

The chain is built from TRBV6-2 or TRBV6-3 and TRBJ2-1, with D uncertain. Germline lookup yields CDR1 MNHEY and CDR2 SVGEGT. V lost 5 bases and J 3 bases, leaving 8 bases between the germline ends. This CDR3 region has 13 residues. CDR3 DNA sequence: TGTGCCAGCAGTCTAAACTTCTACAATGAGCAGTTCTTC. Amino acid sequence: CASSLNFYNEQFF.

The rearrangement joins TRBV20-1 to TRBJ2-7; TRBD1 aligns across 8 bases. This CDR3 region has 15 residues. CDR1 is DFQATT, CDR2 SNEGSKA, per germline (reference sequence). The trim removed 1 base at V and 4 bases at J, leaving 9 bases unmatched. Here the CDR3 reads CSARGPWTGQYEQYF. DNA for the CDR3: TGCAGTGCTAGAGGTCCTTGGACAGGGCAGTACGAGCAGTACTTC.

This sequence joins TRBV7-3 and TRBJ2-1; 7 bases fit TRBD2. The CDR3 consists of 13 residues. The J segment lost 10 bases and the V segment lost 3 bases, leaving 6 bases of the junction unmatched. Germline CDR1 SGHTA, CDR2 FQGTGA. The CDR3 region is CASSFSQRGEQFF. CDR3 nucleotides: TGTGCCAGCAGCTTTAGCCAGCGGGGAGAGCAGTTCTTC.

The chain recombines TRBV3-1 with TRBJ1-1, with D perhaps matching TRBD1 (5 bases). In germline, CDR1 is LGHDT, CDR2 YNNKEL (reference sequence). CDR3 length equals 14 residues. Trimming took off 3 bases at V and 7 bases at J, with 15 bases between the two ends. The CDR3 loop is CASSQPGPVIEAFF. CDR3 in DNA: TGTGCCAGCAGCCAGCCGGGACCGGTCATTGAAGCTTTCTTT.

The CDR3: CASKSPSLRTDTQYF. In nucleotides, the CDR3 is TGTGCCAGCAAAAGTCCTAGCCTTCGCACAGATACGCAGTATTTT. V usage is TRBV25-1 and J usage is TRBJ2-3, with D possibly TRBD2 on 5 matching bases. V shed 7 bases and J shed 1 base, with 15 bases lying between them. CDR1 and CDR2 from the germline V gene are MGHDK and SYGVNS. CDR3 size: 15 residues.

This chain connects TRBV29-1 to TRBJ1-2; no reliable D call. V shed 4 bases and J shed 0 bases, with 9 bases lying between them. Germline V gene sequence: CDR1 SQVTM, CDR2 ANQGSEA. CDR3 length: 13 amino acids. The CDR3 here is CSVAATPNYGYTF. CDR3 in DNA: TGCAGCGTTGCTGCGACACCTAACTATGGCTACACCTTC.

The chain joins TRBV29-1 to TRBJ1-2; a weak D match, TRBD1 (6 bases). Germline CDR1 SQVTM, CDR2 ANQGSEA. This CDR3 has 12 residues. V lost 3 bases to trimming and J lost 2 bases, with 7 bases between them. The chain's CDR3 is CSVDTGNYGYTF. CDR3 DNA: TGCAGCGTTGATACAGGGAACTATGGCTACACCTTC. The full variable domain, its missing parts supplied by reference TRBV29-1 and TRBJ1-2, is SAVISQKPSRDICQRGTSLTIQCQVDSQVTMMFWYRQQPGQSLTLIATANQGSEATYESGFVIDKFPISRPNLTFSTLTVSNMSPEDSSIYLCSVDTGNYGYTFGSGTRLTVV.

The chain links TRBV29-1 to TRBJ2-6, with a weak D call TRBD1 (5 bases). The CDR3 runs to 14 residues. Germline values: CDR1 SQVTM, CDR2 ANQGSEA. V lost 3 bases, J lost 1 base, and 7 bases lay in between. The CDR3 loop is CSVDGASGANVLTF. CDR3 sequence (DNA): TGCAGCGTTGATGGGGCGTCTGGGGCCAACGTCCTGACTTTC.

A single count supports this clonotype. The genes are TRBV30 and TRBJ1-2; the D is unclear. CDR3 length: 14 amino acids. V shed 0 bases and J shed 8 bases, with 16 bases lying between them. From germline, CDR1 is GTSNPN and CDR2 SVGIG (reference sequence). CDR3 nucleotides: TGTGCCTGGAGTGTCGGTTCTGGCACGGGCGGCTACACCTTC. Protein: CAWSVGSGTGGYTF. Variable domain in full (rest from reference TRBV30 and TRBJ1-2): SQTIHQWPATLVQPVGSPLSLECTVEGTSNPNLYWYRQAAGRGLQLLFYSVGIGQISSEVPQNLSASRPQDRQFILSSKKLLLSDSGFYLCAWSVGSGTGGYTFGSGTRLTVV.